The 23 T cell receptor beta chains below all came from one sample that was sequenced in a study of shared clonotypes between healthy human individuals. Profiled with immunoSEQ multiplex PCR; TCRdb holds only in-frame clones, not every one. The sample includes 950,000 to 1,100,000 clones, roughly 75% of them seen just once. The material sequenced was memory CD4+ T cells sorted from blood. Regarding subset: CD45RA-negative fraction. All receptors come from a man between 18 and 35 years old in good health.

To note about this clone: This CDR3 is also generated by other DNA sequences in the sample. The J gene is TRBJ2-3, the V gene TRBV4-1; D not certain. CDR3 length equals 14 residues. CDR1 and CDR2 (germline): MGHRA, YSYEKL. V lost 4 bases and J 0 bases, leaving 8 bases between the germline ends. DNA of the CDR3: TGCGCCAGCAGCCTAAGGGATAGCACAGATACGCAGTATTTT. As protein: CASSLRDSTDTQYF.

The V and J genes are TRBV6-6 and TRBJ2-5; TRBD2 matches at 9 bases. The CDR3 sequence is 15 residues long. V shed 5 bases and J 7 bases; nucleotides not matched to a gene: 11. CDR1 MNHNY and CDR2 SVGAGI come from the germline V gene (reference sequence). The CDR3 DNA is TGTGCCAGCAGTAAAGCGGGGGGCCTGAGTGGGACCCAGTACTTC. Translated, it gives CASSKAGGLSGTQYF.

The gene calls are TRBV10-3 and TRBJ2-2; TRBD2 matches 12 bases. This CDR3 is 16 amino acids long. V shed 8 bases, J shed 5 bases, and the junction held 9 bases outside the gene matches. CDR1 and CDR2 (germline): ENHRY, SYGVKD. In nucleotides, the CDR3 is TGTGCCATCGGGACCCTAGCGGGAGGGATGACCGGGGAGCTGTTTTTT. This translates into CAIGTLAGGMTGELFF.

This clone has just a few counts. The gene calls are TRBV6-4 and TRBJ2-7; D might be TRBD1 or TRBD2, each matching 5 bases. This CDR3 has 12 residues. V lost 10 bases and J 5 bases, leaving 15 bases between the germline ends. The V gene's germline CDR1 is MRHNA and CDR2 SNTAGT. CDR3 bases: TGTGCCACGAGAGGGGCCGGTAACGAGCAGTACTTC. Its translation is CATRGAGNEQYF.

The chain links TRBV11-2 to TRBJ2-5, with D unresolved. Germline lookup yields CDR1 SGHAT and CDR2 FQNNGV. The CDR3 extends over 15 amino acids. Between the trimmed V and J ends, which lost 0 bases and 5 bases, there was a span of 13 bases. The DNA for the CDR3 is TGTGCCAGCAGCTTAGATGGCCGTTTCGGTGAGACCCAGTACTTC. Protein: CASSLDGRFGETQYF.

The chain joins TRBV29-1 to TRBJ2-7; 8 positions agree with TRBD1. Germline assignment: CDR1 SQVTM and CDR2 ANQGSEA. Losses at the gene ends were 6 bases for V and 3 bases for J; bases not matched to a gene: 7. This CDR3 contains 13 residues. The CDR3, as DNA: TGCAGCGTAGGCCGGGACAGGAACTACGAGCAGTACTTC. This translates into CSVGRDRNYEQYF.

The chain uses TRBV5-1 and TRBJ2-3; D not certain. Trimming removed 7 bases at V and 6 bases at J, with 12 bases between. CDR3 length: 12 residues. CDR1 is SGHRS and CDR2 is YFSETQ in the germline V gene. The CDR3 loop reads CASQRLGDTQYF. Here the CDR3 DNA reads TGCGCCAGCCAGCGACTGGGGGATACGCAGTATTTT.

This sequence joins TRBV11-2 and TRBJ2-7, with D possibly being TRBD1 or TRBD2 (5 bases each). This CDR3 comprises 14 residues. Trimming took off 0 bases at V and 6 bases at J, with 12 bases between the two ends. Germline CDR1 is SGHAT and CDR2 is FQNNGV. The CDR3 reads CASSLDAGSFEQYF. Here the CDR3 DNA reads TGTGCCAGCAGCTTAGATGCAGGGAGTTTCGAGCAGTACTTC.

This chain joins TRBV7-3 and TRBJ2-2; D is possibly TRBD1 or TRBD2 (6 bases each). CDR3 size: 15 residues. Trimming left V 2 bases short and J 2 bases short, with 9 bases between. Germline loops: CDR1 SGHTA, CDR2 FQGTGA. CDR3 bases: TGTGCCAGCAGCTTAGCCGGGGGCAACACCGGGGAGCTGTTTTTT. Its translation: CASSLAGGNTGELFF.

The chain combines TRBV18 with TRBJ2-3; D might be TRBD1 (6 bases). Trimming cost V 3 bases and J 1 base, with 11 bases left between them. The CDR3 length is 15 residues. Germline V gene lookup returns CDR1 KGHSH and CDR2 LQKENI. CDR3 sequence reads: CASSPNRDGTDTQYF. CDR3 bases: TGTGCCAGCTCACCGAACAGGGACGGCACAGATACGCAGTATTTT. The whole variable domain, filled in from reference TRBV18 and TRBJ2-3, reads NAGVMQNPRHLVRRRGQEARLRCSPMKGHSHVYWYRQLPEEGLKFMVYLQKENIIDESGMPKERFSAEFPKEGPSILRIQQVVRGDSAAYFCASSPNRDGTDTQYFGPGTRLTVL.

In this sample, this clone turned up many times. The J gene is TRBJ2-1, the V gene TRBV30; 16 positions match TRBD2. The ends lost 2 bases at V and 9 bases at J; junction bases unmatched: 7. In germline, CDR1 is GTSNPN, CDR2 SVGIG (reference sequence). The CDR3 extends over 16 amino acids. CDR3 in DNA: TGTGCCTGGAGTCAGGGACTAGCGGGAGGGCCAAGTGAGCAGTTCTTC. Amino acids: CAWSQGLAGGPSEQFF.

V gene TRBV5-5 combines with J gene TRBJ1-1; D is unclear. V lost 3 bases and J lost 5, with 17 bases in between. CDR3 length: 15 residues. Germline assignment: CDR1 SGHKS and CDR2 YYEKEE (reference sequence). CDR3 in DNA: TGTGCCAGCAGCTCGCAGACGGCTGTGAGGACTGAAGCTTTCTTT. It encodes CASSSQTAVRTEAFF.

This clone appeared once. The V gene is TRBV2, the J gene TRBJ1-1, with a tentative D call TRBD1 (5 bases). The CDR3 has 15 amino acids. Germline-derived CDR1 and CDR2 are SNHLY and FYNNEI. Trimming pared 8 bases from V and 0 bases from J, leaving 16 bases between. CDR3 sequence (DNA): TGTGCCAGCGGGCCAGGGTGGCCCCTGAACACTGAAGCTTTCTTT. Residues: CASGPGWPLNTEAFF.

The chain links TRBV2 to TRBJ1-4; tentatively, D is TRBD1 (6 bases). The CDR3 spans 15 residues. Trimming left V 6 bases short and J 2 bases short, with 13 bases between. Germline V lookup: CDR1 SNHLY, CDR2 FYNNEI. DNA of the CDR3: TGTGCCAGCAGGCCTCGGACAGATACTAATGAAAAACTGTTTTTT. Protein: CASRPRTDTNEKLFF.

The table lists this clone with many counts. This chain uses TRBV19 with TRBJ1-2; 10 bases fit TRBD1. The CDR3 consists of 15 residues. Looked up from germline, CDR1 is LNHDA and CDR2 is SQIVND (reference sequence). The V gene end was trimmed by 6 bases and the J gene end by 1 base; junction bases not matched to a gene: 5. CDR3 amino acids: CASRPGQGLNYGYTF. CDR3 nucleotides: TGTGCCAGTAGACCGGGACAGGGGCTTAACTATGGCTACACCTTC.

The chain couples TRBV5-1 to TRBJ2-1; D remains unclear. This CDR3 spans 13 amino acids. Germline-derived CDR1 and CDR2 are SGHRS and YFSETQ. V lost 1 base and J lost 5, with 7 bases in between. In DNA form, the CDR3 reads TGCGCCAGCAGCTTGAATCAGGACAATGAGCAGTTCTTC. Its protein product is CASSLNQDNEQFF.

The CDR3 nucleotides read TGCGCCAGCAGCTTGACCGGGAGGGACTCCTACGAGCAGTACTTC. It yields the protein CASSLTGRDSYEQYF. V gene TRBV5-1 combines with J gene TRBJ2-7, with TRBD2 matching 8 bases. Trimming cost V 1 base and J 0 bases; bases outside gene matches: 3. The germline V gene has CDR1 SGHRS and CDR2 YFSETQ. This CDR3 spans 15 amino acids.

The CDR3 region is CASSDYRDRGNSPLHF. The CDR3 nucleotides are TGTGCCAGCAGTGATTACCGGGACAGGGGGAATTCACCCCTCCACTTT. V gene TRBV6-1 combines with J gene TRBJ1-6; TRBD1 agrees at 11 bases. Germline V gene data show CDR1 as MNHNS and CDR2 as SASEGT. The CDR3 runs to 16 residues. J lost 7 bases, V lost 3 bases, and 5 bases had no gene match.

This chain links TRBV10-3 with TRBJ2-2, with D perhaps TRBD1 (7 bases). The CDR3 spans 15 residues. Germline CDR1 reads ENHRY; CDR2 reads SYGVKD. Trimming took 6 bases from V and 0 from J, leaving 11 bases between them. For the CDR3, the DNA is TGTGCCATCAGAGGCGGGACAGCGAACACCGGGGAGCTGTTTTTT. It encodes CAIRGGTANTGELFF.

CDR3 amino acids: CASSFGLERHEQYF. CDR3 DNA sequence: TGCGCCAGCAGCTTCGGGCTGGAGCGCCACGAGCAGTACTTC. The chain carries TRBV5-1 and TRBJ2-7, with D uncertain. The ends were cut back, 2 bases at V and 5 bases at J, with 14 bases in the middle. The CDR3 is 14 amino acids. The germline gives CDR1 SGHRS, CDR2 YFSETQ.

The chain employs TRBV5-1 and TRBJ1-5; 8 nucleotides match TRBD1. This CDR3 comprises 14 residues. J was trimmed by 5 bases and V by 4 bases; bases with no gene match: 5. CDR1 is SGHRS, CDR2 YFSETQ, per germline. The CDR3 DNA follows: TGCGCCAGCAGCACCACAGGGGGGTATCAGCCCCAGCATTTT. Residues: CASSTTGGYQPQHF.

The CDR3 bases are TGTGCCAGCAGCTTGATGGGGGTGGTTGACTATGGCTACACCTTC. As protein: CASSLMGVVDYGYTF. This chain uses TRBV5-6 with TRBJ1-2; tentatively, D is TRBD1 (5 bases). Trimming removed 1 base at V and 3 bases at J, with 13 bases between. Germline CDR1 and CDR2: SGHDT and YYEEEE. This CDR3 comprises 15 residues.

A remark on this clone: This may be a read error, as it is one base from a much larger clone. This same CDR3 is encoded by further DNA sequences in the sample. This chain connects TRBV2 to TRBJ1-1; D not resolved. V was shortened by 4 bases and J by 1 base, with 7 bases between the two germline ends. The length of the CDR3 is 13 residues. The germline gives CDR1 SNHLY, CDR2 FYNNEI. CDR3 nucleotides: TGTGCCAGCAGTGTGGCCAGGAACACTGAAGCTTTCTTT. Translation: CASSVARNTEAFF.